This note documents a single T cell receptor beta chain sequence. What it recognizes is unknown. Germline CDR1 MNHNS, CDR2 SASEGT. CDR3 size: 15 residues. Trimming removed 6 bases at V and 0 bases at J, with 12 bases between. These data belong to a study of shared clonotypes between healthy human individuals. Study conclusions and caveats: As a rule, naive subsets had a larger estimated richness than memory subsets. When naive CD4 clonotypes were compared across a few donors, around 5% were shared. Clonotype sharing among donors, it was expected, would be affected by sequencing depth.

A deep-level run was used for the assay. Assay: immunoSEQ multiplex PCR; the TCRdb copy retains only in-frame clones and omits some. The data show 2 million or so clones, with 85% to 95% seen just once and more than 0.1% held by the top ten. V usage is TRBV6-1 and J usage is TRBJ2-1, with D hard to call. The specimen was naive CD4+ T cells sorted from blood. The subset denotes: CD45RA+ positively selected. The clonotype originates from a man younger than 35 in good health. The CDR3 coding sequence is TGTGCCAGCAGCTCCACAGTCAGCTCCTACAATGAGCAGTTCTTC. Its protein product is CASSSTVSSYNEQFF.